These T cell receptor beta chains were read from a single sample in a study of blood T cell repertoires in COVID-19. Using immunoSEQ multiplex PCR, the repertoire was profiled, and TCRdb retains in-frame clones only, with some absent. The data hold some 300,000 clones, with roughly 89% observed a single time. Sequencing used peripheral blood. The receptor set was obtained from a woman aged 30 to 39 with COVID-19, enrolled during active disease. Each CDR3 is given with its conserved first and last residue. D genes are given only for firm matches. Clone size is stated in some rows and not others, as once, few, many or a class when expanded.

TRBV21-1,.,16,.,TRBJ1-5,CASSKWGQGINQPQHF,.
TRBV13,few,14,.,TRBJ1-3,CASRERGSGNTIYF,TGTGCCAGCAGAGAACGGGGCTCTGGAAACACCATATATTTT
TRBV5-1,.,15,TRBD1,TRBJ2-7,CASRPGQGPSYEQYF,TGCGCCAGCAGACCCGGACAGGGGCCCTCCTACGAGCAGTACTTC
TRBV10-1,.,14,TRBD1,TRBJ1-2,CASSESRQGHGYTF,TGCGCCAGCAGTGAGTCGAGACAGGGGCATGGCTACACCTTC
TRBV10-1,.,15,TRBD1,TRBJ2-2,CASSAGTGNTGELFF,TGCGCCAGCAGTGCCGGGACAGGGAACACCGGGGAGCTGTTTTTT
TRBV6-1,.,14,.,TRBJ2-7,CASSEARGAYEQYF,TGTGCCAGCAGTGAAGCTCGGGGAGCCTACGAGCAGTACTTC
TRBV15,.,15,TRBD1,TRBJ1-5,CATSIQGASNQPQHF,TGTGCCACCAGCATACAGGGGGCTAGCAATCAGCCCCAGCATTTT
TRBV28,few,14,TRBD1,TRBJ1-2,CASSYGTANYGYTF,TGTGCCAGCAGCTATGGGACAGCTAACTATGGCTACACCTTC
TRBV27,.,16,.,TRBJ1-6,CASQKVGDRRNSPLHF,TGTGCCAGCCAAAAGGTTGGAGACAGGCGTAATTCACCCCTCCACTTT
TRBV21-1,.,15,.,TRBJ1-2,CASILEGQGVYGYTF,TGTGCCAGCATATTAGAGGGACAGGGGGTCTATGGCTACACCTTC
TRBV18,.,17,.,TRBJ2-6,CASSPLPPGLGANVLTF,TGTGCCAGCTCACCCCTACCCCCAGGGCTTGGGGCCAACGTCCTGACTTTC
TRBV6-1,.,16,TRBD1,TRBJ1-2,CASSETRTGAYYGYTF,TGTGCCAGCAGTGAAACCCGGACAGGGGCATACTATGGCTACACCTTC
TRBV5-6,.,16,.,TRBJ2-2,CASSLFGTENTGELFF,TGTGCCAGCAGCTTGTTTGGGACTGAGAACACCGGGGAGCTGTTTTTT
TRBV11-2,.,18,TRBD2,TRBJ2-2,CASSTGLAGALNTGELFF,TGTGCCAGCAGCACGGGACTAGCGGGGGCCCTGAACACCGGGGAGCTGTTTTTT
TRBV3-1/TRBV3-2,.,12,.,TRBJ1-6,CASSQGSSPLHF,TGTGCCAGCAGCCAAGGGAGTTCACCCCTCCACTTT
TRBV21-1,.,14,.,TRBJ1-2,CASSKAGAYYGYTF,TGTGCCAGCAGCAAAGCGGGGGCTTATTATGGCTACACCTTC
TRBV13,.,17,TRBD2,TRBJ2-7,CASSPRGGSPTFYEQYF,TGTGCCAGCAGCCCCCGGGGGGGGTCACCAACCTTCTACGAGCAGTACTTC
TRBV11-3,.,15,TRBD1,TRBJ2-5,CASSHGQGGLETQYF,TGTGCCAGCAGCCACGGACAGGGGGGTTTAGAGACCCAGTACTTC